This T cell receptor beta chain comes out of a study of OX40 agonist ivuxolimab in advanced cancers. Study at large: Antecedent anti-PD-1, anti-PD-L1 or anti-CTLA-4 therapy was permissible, with 40% having received some.

The assay was immunoSEQ multiplex PCR, and TCRdb's table has in-frame clones only and misses some. This sample has roughly 62,000 clones, with roughly 82% found just once. Of note for this clone: This specimen includes other DNA sequences encoding the same CDR3.

The CDR3 length is 15 residues. Germline assignment: CDR1 MGHRA and CDR2 YSYEKL. V was cut by 3 bases and J by 0 bases, with 9 bases left in between. The sequence derives from an adult with an advanced solid tumor such as melanoma, head and neck, liver or kidney cancer. The chain recombines TRBV4-1 with TRBJ1-3; D not resolved. The source was CD4+ or CD8+ T cells sorted from blood, collected in a trial of the OX40 agonist ivuxolimab. CDR3 protein: CASSQVGFSGNTIYF. As DNA, the CDR3 is TGCGCCAGCAGCCAGGTTGGGTTCTCTGGAAACACCATATATTTT.